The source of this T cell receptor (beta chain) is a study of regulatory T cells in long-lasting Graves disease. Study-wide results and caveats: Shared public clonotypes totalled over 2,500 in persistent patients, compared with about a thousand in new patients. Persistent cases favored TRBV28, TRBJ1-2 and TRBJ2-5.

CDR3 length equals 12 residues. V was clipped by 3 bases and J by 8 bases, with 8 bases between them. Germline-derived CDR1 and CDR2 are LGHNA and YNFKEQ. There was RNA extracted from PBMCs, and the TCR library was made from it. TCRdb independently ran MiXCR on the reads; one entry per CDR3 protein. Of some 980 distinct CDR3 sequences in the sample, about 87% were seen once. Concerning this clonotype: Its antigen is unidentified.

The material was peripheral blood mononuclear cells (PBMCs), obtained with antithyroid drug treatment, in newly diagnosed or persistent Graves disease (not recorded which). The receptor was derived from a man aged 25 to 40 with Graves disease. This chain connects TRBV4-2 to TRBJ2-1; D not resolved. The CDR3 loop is CASSQPYDEQFF. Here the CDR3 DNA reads TGTGCCAGCAGCCAGCCCTATGATGAGCAGTTCTTC.